The sequence of this T cell receptor (beta chain) was determined in a study of quantifying T cell responses using KT2 cells. Study-level information: Reverse transcription used primers in the TCR alpha and beta constant regions. Estimated efficiency of the T4 ligation step was above 9% under optimum conditions. Study-level findings and limits: Very high KT2 spike-in numbers caused saturation in KT2 sequence detection.

The cDNA 3' end received a ligated oligonucleotide with a UMI. The first PCR ran roughly 4 cycles with an equimolar RC1.1 and RC1.2 beta primer mix. TCRdb re-derived calls from the UMI-ligation and nested PCR reads in MiXCR, one entry per CDR3 protein. The sample contains about 33,000 distinct CDR3 sequences, 10% of which appear only once. Known numbers of the T cell clone KT2 were added to PBMC. The germline V gene encodes CDR1 MDHEN and CDR2 SYDVKM. The V end lost 6 bases, the J end lost 4 bases, and 9 bases lay between the germline ends. The CDR3 has 12 residues. A remark on this clonotype: What it binds is unknown.

The clonotype was recovered from a human donor. The sequenced sample was PBMCs spiked with cells of the T cell clone KT2. The J gene is TRBJ1-1, the V gene TRBV28; D gene ambiguous. In DNA, the CDR3 is TGTGCCAGCAGGTCTTCCCTCACTGAAGCTTTCTTT. It translates to CASRSSLTEAFF.